A single sample gave rise to the 20 T cell receptor beta chains below, sequenced in a study of blood T cell repertoires in COVID-19. Sequenced by immunoSEQ multiplex PCR; TCRdb stores in-frame clones only, minus some. The table lists fewer than 200,000 clones, 81% of them singletons. The sequencing sample was made of PBMCs or T cells enriched from blood (not recorded which). Source of these receptors: a woman aged 40 to 55 with acute COVID-19.

The chain joins TRBV7-8 to TRBJ2-7; TRBD2 matches 15 bases. V was pared by 4 bases and J by 9 bases, with 4 bases of the junction left unmatched. The V gene's germline CDR1 is SGHVS and CDR2 FQNEAQ. The CDR3 is made up of 14 amino acids. CDR3 sequence: CASSSGLAGGRQYV. The CDR3 DNA reads TGTGCCAGCAGCTCGGGACTAGCGGGAGGACGGCAGTACGTC.

J is TRBJ2-3 and V is TRBV10-3; 12 nucleotides line up with TRBD2. CDR1 and CDR2 from the germline V gene are ENHRY and SYGVKD. V was pared by 10 bases and J by 5 bases, with 10 bases of the junction left unmatched. The CDR3 spans 15 residues. The CDR3 spells CATRLAGGPLDTQYF. CDR3 DNA: TGTGCCACCCGGCTAGCGGGAGGGCCGTTAGATACGCAGTATTTT.

V is TRBV29-1 and J is TRBJ2-3, with D perhaps TRBD2 (6 bases). The CDR3 is made up of 12 amino acids. V gave up 3 bases and J gave up 4 bases, with 8 bases separating them. Germline V lookup: CDR1 SQVTM, CDR2 ANQGSEA. Here the CDR3 reads CSVERGPDTQYF. The CDR3 DNA sequence: TGCAGCGTTGAGCGGGGCCCAGATACGCAGTATTTT.

V is TRBV11-2 and J is TRBJ2-7, with D maybe TRBD2 (5 bases). The germline V gene has CDR1 SGHAT and CDR2 FQNNGV. This CDR3 contains 14 residues. Trimming removed 0 bases at V and 3 bases at J, with 9 bases between. The CDR3, as DNA: TGTGCCAGCAGCTTAGATCTAGCCAGCTACGAGCAGTACGTC. The encoded protein is CASSLDLASYEQYV.

The V gene is TRBV9, the J gene TRBJ1-1; D is perhaps TRBD1 (5 bases). The CDR3 runs to 12 residues. CDR1 and CDR2 from the germline V gene are SGDLS and YYNGEE. Trimming took 4 bases from V and 6 from J, leaving 10 bases between them. The CDR3 bases are TGTGCCAGCAGCTCAATCAGGGCTGAAGCTTTCTTT. Translation gives CASSSIRAEAFF.

The chain carries TRBV19 and TRBJ2-2, with D tentatively TRBD1 (6 bases). The germline V gene has CDR1 LNHDA and CDR2 SQIVND (reference sequence). V was clipped by 6 bases and J by 1 base, with 9 bases between them. The CDR3 is made up of 14 amino acids. CDR3 region: CASRWTENTGELFF. As DNA, the CDR3 is TGTGCCAGTAGATGGACAGAGAACACCGGGGAGCTGTTTTTT.

This chain connects TRBV7-2 to TRBJ1-1; D unclear. This CDR3 is built from 12 residues. Per germline, CDR1 SGHTA and CDR2 FQGNSA. Trimming stripped 1 base from V and 8 bases from J, with 8 bases between. DNA for the CDR3: TGTGCCAGCAGCTTAGTGGTCCAGGAAGCTTTCTTT. It encodes CASSLVVQEAFF.

This chain joins TRBV20-1 and TRBJ1-1; D is ambiguous. The CDR3 is 11 amino acids. Germline CDR1 and CDR2: DFQATT and SNEGSKA (reference sequence). The CDR3 sequence: CSTKLNTEAFF. In nucleotides, the CDR3 is TGCAGCACTAAACTGAACACTGAAGCTTTCTTT.

This chain joins TRBV5-1 and TRBJ2-3; D is possibly TRBD2 (5 bases). V gave up 0 bases and J gave up 3 bases, with 8 bases separating them. This CDR3 region has 14 residues. Germline V gives CDR1 SGHRS, CDR2 YFSETQ. CDR3 nucleotide sequence: TGCGCCAGCAGCTTGGGGGAGAAGACAGATACGCAGTATTTT. This codes for CASSLGEKTDTQYF.

On this clone: Sequence at one end of the junction differs from germline and may be a read error. The J gene is TRBJ2-3, the V gene TRBV2; the D gene is possibly TRBD1 (6 bases). Germline CDR1 and CDR2: SNHLY and FYNNEI. The CDR3 is made up of 14 amino acids. CDR3 bases: TGTGCCAGCAGGGAAGGACAGAGCACAGATACGCAGTATTTT. This translates into CASREGQSTDTQYF.

CDR3 residues: CASAQETQYF. The CDR3, as DNA: TGTGCCAGCGCCCAGGAAACGCAGTATTTT. The chain carries TRBV28 and TRBJ2-3; D not certain. The CDR3 length is 10 residues. CDR1 and CDR2 from the germline V gene are MDHEN and SYDVKM. V gave up 8 bases and J gave up 9 bases, with 9 bases separating them.

This chain joins TRBV4-1 and TRBJ2-3, with unresolved D. The CDR3 is 16 residues long. Germline loops: CDR1 MGHRA, CDR2 YSYEKL. The V and J ends lost 1 base and 1 base respectively, with 12 bases between them. CDR3 protein: CASSQVEMGGTDTQYF. The CDR3 bases are TGCGCCAGCAGCCAAGTGGAGATGGGTGGCACAGATACGCAGTATTTT.

The chain links TRBV29-1 to TRBJ2-7; weak D call: TRBD1 (6 bases). This CDR3 region has 13 residues. Germline-derived CDR1 and CDR2 are SQVTM and ANQGSEA. The ends were cut back, 4 bases at V and 3 bases at J, with 13 bases in the middle. CDR3 nucleotides: TGCAGCGTTGCAGGGGAACTTTTCTACGAGCAGTACTTC. Translated: CSVAGELFYEQYF.

This rearrangement joins TRBV10-3 to TRBJ1-2; the match to TRBD1 covers 10 bases. CDR3 size: 18 residues. CDR1 and CDR2 (germline): ENHRY, SYGVKD. Trimming removed 4 bases from V and 4 bases from J; junction bases left unmatched: 15. The CDR3 loop reads CAISAYYRDRGVGYGYTF. CDR3 nucleotide sequence: TGTGCCATCAGTGCATACTACCGGGACAGGGGAGTTGGCTATGGCTACACCTTC.

The CDR3 protein is CASSATVSRTEAFF. CDR3 in DNA: TGCGCCAGCAGCGCGACAGTCTCGAGGACTGAAGCTTTCTTT. The chain carries TRBV5-1 and TRBJ1-1; TRBD1 might be the D (5 bases). The CDR3 consists of 14 residues. Trimming removed 4 bases from V and 5 bases from J, with 15 bases in between. CDR1 is SGHRS, CDR2 YFSETQ, per germline. The full variable domain, with the rest looked up from reference TRBV5-1 and TRBJ1-1, is KAGVTQTPRYLIKTRGQQVTLSCSPISGHRSVSWYQQTPGQGLQFLFEYFSETQRNKGNFPGRFSGRQFSNSRSEMNVSTLELGDSALYLCASSATVSRTEAFFGQGTRLTVV.

The rearrangement joins TRBV20-1 to TRBJ1-2; 7 bases match TRBD1. V lost 3 bases to trimming and J lost 7 bases; unmatched junction nucleotides: 2. Looked up from germline, CDR1 is DFQATT and CDR2 is SNEGSKA (reference sequence). The CDR3 extends over 11 amino acids. This CDR3 is CSASTGAGYTF. The CDR3, as DNA: TGCAGTGCTAGTACAGGGGCTGGCTACACCTTC.

The rearrangement uses TRBV2 and TRBJ2-2; tentatively, D is TRBD1 (6 bases). CDR3 length: 15 residues. Germline V gene sequence: CDR1 SNHLY, CDR2 FYNNEI. V lost 5 bases and J lost 4, with 14 bases in between. CDR3 sequence reads: CASSYRAPGTGELFF. The CDR3 DNA sequence: TGTGCCAGCAGTTACAGGGCCCCAGGCACCGGGGAGCTGTTTTTT.

The CDR3 sequence is CASSIRGRGYGYTF. CDR3 bases: TGTGCCAGCAGCATAAGGGGGAGAGGGTATGGCTACACCTTC. V and J are TRBV6-5 and TRBJ1-2; D is possibly TRBD1 (6 bases). The V and J ends lost 6 bases and 5 bases respectively, with 16 bases between them. The CDR3 contains 14 residues. The germline gives CDR1 MNHEY, CDR2 SVGAGI.

This clone was detected only once. This chain links TRBV27 with TRBJ2-3; 10 bases align to TRBD1. Germline lookup yields CDR1 MNHEY and CDR2 SMNVEV (reference sequence). The CDR3 consists of 16 residues. After removal of 6 bases from V and 0 bases from J, the junction contained 6 bases not matched to a gene. The CDR3 nucleotides read TGTGCCAGCAGATCGGGACAGGGGCCTAGCACAGATACGCAGTATTTT. This gives the protein CASRSGQGPSTDTQYF.

This chain uses TRBV2 with TRBJ2-4; 9 bases agree with TRBD1. The CDR3 length is 13 residues. Germline values: CDR1 SNHLY, CDR2 FYNNEI. Unmatched junction bases numbered 9, after V lost 5 bases and J lost 13 bases. In DNA form, the CDR3 reads TGTGCCAGCAGTTCATCGGGACAGGGCCCGCAGTACTTC. This encodes CASSSSGQGPQYF.